The rows below give T cell receptor beta chains drawn from one sample of a study of Graves' ophthalmopathy and Graves' hyperthyroidism. Each CDR3 protein is one row after TCRdb ran MiXCR on the multiplex PCR reads. The table has some 350,000 distinct CDR3 sequences, approximately 18% seen once; the top ten hold roughly 2.4%. Sequenced input: peripheral blood. The receptors come from an adult woman with stable Graves' hyperthyroidism. CDR3s include the opening cysteine and the closing phenylalanine or tryptophan. D genes are given only for firm matches. Only part of the rows carry a size: once, few, many, or a class if the clone is expanded.

d_call: .; v_call: TRBV25-1; cdr3_length: 13; clone_size: many; j_call: TRBJ2-5; cdr3_aa: CASSDGARETQYF; cdr3_nt: TGTGCCAGCAGTGATGGGGCCCGGGAGACCCAGTACTTC
d_call: TRBD1; v_call: TRBV25-1; cdr3_length: 15; clone_size: many; j_call: TRBJ2-7; cdr3_aa: CASSEYGDRDYEQYF; cdr3_nt: TGTGCCAGCAGTGAATACGGGGACAGGGACTACGAGCAGTACTTC
d_call: .; v_call: TRBV11-2; cdr3_length: 16; clone_size: .; j_call: TRBJ1-5; cdr3_aa: CASSLGQWGGNQPQHF; cdr3_nt: TGTGCCAGCAGCTTAGGACAGTGGGGGGGCAATCAGCCCCAGCATTTT
d_call: .; v_call: TRBV6-5; cdr3_length: 14; clone_size: .; j_call: TRBJ2-5; cdr3_aa: CASSFDGYQETQYF; cdr3_nt: TGTGCCAGCAGTTTCGACGGCTACCAAGAGACCCAGTACTTC
d_call: .; v_call: TRBV16; cdr3_length: 14; clone_size: .; j_call: TRBJ1-5; cdr3_aa: CASSQWVFNQPQHF; cdr3_nt: TGTGCCAGCAGCCAATGGGTATTCAATCAGCCCCAGCATTTT
d_call: TRBD1; v_call: TRBV5-5; cdr3_length: 14; clone_size: many; j_call: TRBJ2-5; cdr3_aa: CASSLLRGQETQYF; cdr3_nt: TGTGCCAGCAGCTTGCTCAGGGGGCAAGAGACCCAGTACTTC
d_call: .; v_call: TRBV30; cdr3_length: 20; clone_size: few; j_call: TRBJ2-7; cdr3_aa: CAWQRGGDIQSRELPYEQYF; cdr3_nt: TGTGCCTGGCAGCGCGGGGGCGACATACAGTCGCGGGAGTTGCCCTACGAGCAGTACTTC
d_call: TRBD2; v_call: TRBV18; cdr3_length: 16; clone_size: .; j_call: TRBJ2-7; cdr3_aa: CASSSALGGSFHEQYF; cdr3_nt: TGTGCCAGCTCATCCGCCTTGGGGGGGTCTTTCCACGAGCAGTACTTC
d_call: .; v_call: TRBV2; cdr3_length: 14; clone_size: .; j_call: TRBJ2-2; cdr3_aa: CASSEAGSRGELFF; cdr3_nt: TGTGCCAGCAGTGAGGCAGGGAGCCGCGGGGAGCTGTTTTTT
d_call: .; v_call: TRBV20-1; cdr3_length: 16; clone_size: many; j_call: TRBJ2-5; cdr3_aa: CSANRGGAQHQETQYF; cdr3_nt: TGCAGTGCCAACCGTGGAGGAGCCCAGCACCAAGAGACCCAGTACTTC
d_call: .; v_call: TRBV24-1; cdr3_length: 16; clone_size: many; j_call: TRBJ2-2; cdr3_aa: CATRGIRGRNTGELFF; cdr3_nt: TGTGCCACCCGAGGCATTCGGGGTAGAAACACCGGGGAGCTGTTTTTT
d_call: TRBD1; v_call: TRBV12-3/TRBV12-4; cdr3_length: 12; clone_size: many; j_call: TRBJ2-7; cdr3_aa: CARHDRAYEQYF; cdr3_nt: TGTGCCCGGCACGACAGGGCCTACGAGCAGTACTTC
d_call: .; v_call: TRBV6-5; cdr3_length: 15; clone_size: .; j_call: TRBJ1-1; cdr3_aa: CASSYSRGWGTEAFF; cdr3_nt: TGTGCCAGCAGTTACTCGAGAGGGTGGGGGACTGAAGCTTTCTTT
d_call: TRBD2; v_call: TRBV9; cdr3_length: 15; clone_size: .; j_call: TRBJ2-5; cdr3_aa: CASSALAGSQETQYF; cdr3_nt: TGTGCCAGCAGCGCTTTAGCGGGGTCCCAAGAGACCCAGTACTTC
d_call: TRBD2; v_call: TRBV20-1; cdr3_length: 18; clone_size: many; j_call: TRBJ2-5; cdr3_aa: CSARVGPSGVAGSETQYF; cdr3_nt: TGCAGTGCTAGAGTAGGCCCGTCCGGGGTAGCGGGTAGTGAGACCCAGTACTTC
d_call: .; v_call: TRBV12-3/TRBV12-4; cdr3_length: 14; clone_size: many; j_call: TRBJ2-5; cdr3_aa: CASNSRGEVETQYF; cdr3_nt: TGTGCCAGCAACTCTAGGGGGGAAGTGGAGACCCAGTACTTC
d_call: .; v_call: TRBV19; cdr3_length: 13; clone_size: few; j_call: TRBJ1-2; cdr3_aa: CASSDRAGVGYTF; cdr3_nt: TGTGCCAGTAGTGACCGGGCTGGAGTTGGCTACACCTTC
d_call: .; v_call: TRBV12-3/TRBV12-4; cdr3_length: 16; clone_size: many; j_call: TRBJ1-2; cdr3_aa: CASTFAWQKANYGYTF; cdr3_nt: TGTGCCAGCACCTTCGCCTGGCAGAAAGCTAACTATGGCTACACCTTC
d_call: TRBD2; v_call: TRBV15; cdr3_length: 14; clone_size: many; j_call: TRBJ2-7; cdr3_aa: CATGGGGEGSEQYF; cdr3_nt: TGTGCCACCGGCGGGGGAGGGGAAGGCAGCGAGCAGTACTTC
d_call: .; v_call: TRBV6-5; cdr3_length: 11; clone_size: many; j_call: TRBJ1-2; cdr3_aa: CASSPNYGYTF; cdr3_nt: TGTGCCAGCAGTCCTAACTATGGCTACACCTTC
d_call: .; v_call: TRBV20-1; cdr3_length: 13; clone_size: many; j_call: TRBJ2-7; cdr3_aa: CSAPSGGQDEQYF; cdr3_nt: TGCAGTGCTCCCTCCGGGGGGCAGGACGAGCAGTACTTC
d_call: .; v_call: TRBV30; cdr3_length: 13; clone_size: many; j_call: TRBJ1-3; cdr3_aa: CAWSVGEPNTIYF; cdr3_nt: TGTGCCTGGAGTGTTGGGGAGCCAAACACCATATATTTT
d_call: TRBD1; v_call: TRBV6-1; cdr3_length: 15; clone_size: many; j_call: TRBJ2-5; cdr3_aa: CASSIWTGGAETQYF; cdr3_nt: TGTGCCAGCAGCATCTGGACAGGGGGCGCAGAGACCCAGTACTTC
d_call: .; v_call: TRBV28; cdr3_length: 11; clone_size: few; j_call: TRBJ2-3; cdr3_aa: CASWDPDTQYF; cdr3_nt: TGTGCCAGCTGGGACCCCGATACGCAGTATTTT
d_call: TRBD2; v_call: TRBV6-1; cdr3_length: 15; clone_size: .; j_call: TRBJ2-7; cdr3_aa: CASTPGGGSAYEQYF; cdr3_nt: TGTGCCAGCACCCCCGGCGGCGGGAGTGCCTACGAGCAGTACTTC
d_call: .; v_call: TRBV20-1; cdr3_length: 13; clone_size: few; j_call: TRBJ2-7; cdr3_aa: CSAEGGSTYEQYF; cdr3_nt: TGCAGTGCGGAGGGGGGGTCTACCTACGAGCAGTACTTC
d_call: TRBD2; v_call: TRBV28; cdr3_length: 18; clone_size: .; j_call: TRBJ2-2; cdr3_aa: CASSSVLAGQTNTGELFF; cdr3_nt: TGTGCCAGCAGTTCTGTACTAGCGGGGCAGACGAACACCGGGGAGCTGTTTTTT
d_call: TRBD1; v_call: TRBV20-1; cdr3_length: 13; clone_size: many; j_call: TRBJ2-7; cdr3_aa: CSGSRDRIGEQYF; cdr3_nt: TGCAGTGGGTCCCGGGACAGGATAGGCGAGCAGTACTTC
d_call: .; v_call: TRBV20-1; cdr3_length: 13; clone_size: many; j_call: TRBJ2-7; cdr3_aa: CSARVASSYEQYF; cdr3_nt: TGCAGTGCTAGAGTTGCGAGCTCCTACGAGCAGTACTTC
d_call: .; v_call: TRBV11-1; cdr3_length: 17; clone_size: .; j_call: TRBJ1-2; cdr3_aa: CASSLDGRMGLTYGYTF; cdr3_nt: TGTGCCAGCAGCTTAGACGGACGGATGGGGCTCACTTATGGCTACACCTTC
d_call: TRBD1; v_call: TRBV20-1; cdr3_length: 13; clone_size: many; j_call: TRBJ2-7; cdr3_aa: CSATSQGKYEQYF; cdr3_nt: TGCAGTGCTACGTCACAGGGGAAGTACGAGCAGTACTTC
d_call: TRBD1; v_call: TRBV28; cdr3_length: 17; clone_size: many; j_call: TRBJ2-6; cdr3_aa: CASTKDRGPPGANVLTF; cdr3_nt: TGTGCCAGCACCAAAGACAGGGGTCCTCCTGGGGCCAACGTCCTGACTTTC
d_call: .; v_call: TRBV5-1; cdr3_length: 15; clone_size: few; j_call: TRBJ2-2; cdr3_aa: CASRTGTPNTGELFF; cdr3_nt: TGCGCCAGCCGGACCGGGACACCGAACACCGGGGAGCTGTTTTTT